This T cell receptor (beta chain) was recorded in a study of cytotoxic CD8 clonotypes in ibrutinib-treated CLL. Background on the study: Response samples were drawn at a median of approximately 11 months of treatment, range 6 to 36.

The CDR3 consists of 14 residues. Germline CDR1 reads MNHEY; CDR2 reads SVGAGI. V shed 6 bases, J shed 4 bases, and the junction held 9 bases outside the gene matches. Broader study findings: Elevated clonality accompanied ibrutinib response, with a return toward baseline values at progression.

A note on this clone: Its antigen is undetermined.

The method was immunoSEQ multiplex PCR; TCRdb's version includes in-frame clones alone and lacks a portion of them. The sample records around 310,000 clones, about 77% being singletons. V is TRBV6-5 and J is TRBJ2-7, with 7 bases that match TRBD2. The material sequenced was PBMCs, taken before ibrutinib treatment. The origin of this receptor is a human donor with chronic lymphocytic leukemia. This CDR3 reads CASSPSPGGYEQYF. The CDR3 coding sequence is TGTGCCAGCAGCCCTAGCCCCGGGGGGTACGAGCAGTACTTC.